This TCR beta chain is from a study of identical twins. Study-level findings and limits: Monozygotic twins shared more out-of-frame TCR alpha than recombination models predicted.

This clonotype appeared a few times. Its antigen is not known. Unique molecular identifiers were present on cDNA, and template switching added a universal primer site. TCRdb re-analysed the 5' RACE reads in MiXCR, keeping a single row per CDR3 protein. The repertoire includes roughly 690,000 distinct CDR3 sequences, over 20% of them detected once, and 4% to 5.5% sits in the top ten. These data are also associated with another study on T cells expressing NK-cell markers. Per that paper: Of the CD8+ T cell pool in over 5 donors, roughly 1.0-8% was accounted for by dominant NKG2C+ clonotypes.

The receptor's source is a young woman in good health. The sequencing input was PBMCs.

The CDR3 loop reads CASSLRSGWNYEQYF. For the CDR3, the DNA is TGTGCCAGCAGTTTAAGGTCAGGGTGGAACTACGAGCAGTACTTC. The genes are TRBV12-3 or TRBV12-4 and TRBJ2-7; a possible D gene is TRBD1 (5 bases). Trimming removed 2 bases at V and 3 bases at J, with 14 bases between. This CDR3 contains 15 residues.